This T cell receptor beta chain was identified during a study of T cell repertoires in cytomegalovirus infection. On the study more broadly: Selection of CMV epitopes for the study included recently identified HLA-C-restricted and well-studied HLA-B-restricted ones. Both a matching HLA type and CMV infection were indicated by public TCR beta signatures. The study, taken as a whole, reports: Within the response measured ex vivo, HLA-C-restricted CMV-specific TCR beta clonotypes were dominant. Totalled public TCR beta family frequency picked out people who carried CMV plus the relevant HLA.

A few counts support this clonotype. Its antigen is currently unknown. TCRdb re-called the reads through MiXCR, storing one row per CDR3 protein. The profile shows 900,000 to 950,000 distinct CDR3 sequences, roughly 30% of them singletons. Germline values: CDR1 LNHDA, CDR2 SQIVND (reference sequence). Trimming removed 5 bases at V and 4 bases at J, with 14 bases between. The CDR3 totals 14 residues. This receptor was obtained from a human donor in good health (CMV status not recorded). Some clones in this sample may be carry-over from other donors' samples. The sequencing here drew on cultured CD8+ T cells from PBMCs, taken from culture after CMV antigen stimulation. V gene TRBV19 combines with J gene TRBJ1-1; tentative D call: TRBD1 (5 bases). Here the CDR3 DNA reads TGTGCCAGTAGTGCCCAGGGCGCGAGCACTGAAGCTTTCTTT. Translated, it gives CASSAQGASTEAFF. Using reference TRBV19 and TRBJ1-1 for the parts outside the CDR3, the full variable domain is DGGITQSPKYLFRKEGQNVTLSCEQNLNHDAMYWYRQDPGQGLRLIYYSQIVNDFQKGDIAEGYSVSREKKESFPLTVTSAQKNPTAFYLCASSAQGASTEAFFGQGTRLTVV.